This TCR beta chain came from a study of T cell responses to AZD1222 COVID-19 vaccine. V was shortened by 2 bases and J by 0 bases, with 13 bases between the two germline ends. CDR3 length equals 16 residues. The V gene's germline CDR1 is SGHTA and CDR2 FQGNSA. In the case of this clone: No antigen is known for it.

General study points: Seropositive status at baseline applied to only five or six AZD1222 recipients.

The repertoire was sequenced with immunoSEQ multiplex PCR; TCRdb's copy has only in-frame clones and lacks some. The repertoire holds 210,000 or so clones, with 94% as singletons. This rearrangement joins TRBV7-2 to TRBJ1-1; no reliable D call. The source was peripheral blood, collected 28 days after the second dose of the MenACWY control vaccine. The clonotype was recovered from an adult who received the MenACWY meningococcal vaccine as a control. The CDR3 region is CASSLLHRDLNTEAFF. The CDR3 DNA reads as TGTGCCAGCAGCTTACTCCACCGGGATTTGAACACTGAAGCTTTCTTT.